Given below is one T cell receptor beta chain in context. The CDR3 spans 16 residues. Trimming took 2 bases from V and 1 from J, leaving 12 bases between them. Germline V gene lookup returns CDR1 SGHDT and CDR2 YYEEEE. This sample is part of a study of cytomegalovirus exposure and HLA in healthy donors. 13 Jbeta primers and 60 Vbeta primers were used for the PCR. The repertoire was sequenced with immunoSEQ multiplex PCR; TCRdb's copy has only in-frame clones and lacks some. Here the sample spans more than 80,000 clones, roughly two thirds being singletons. The study sampled nominally healthy donors, though unrecorded immune exposures were likely.

This sequence joins TRBV5-6 and TRBJ2-2, with D possibly being TRBD2 (6 bases). Sequencing was carried out using PBMCs. This sequence was found in a human donor in good health. CDR3 sequence (DNA): TGTGCCAGCAGCTTTTGGGAAGCGGGGAACACCGGGGAGCTGTTTTTT. This translates into CASSFWEAGNTGELFF. The whole variable domain, filled in from reference TRBV5-6 and TRBJ2-2, reads DAGVTQSPTHLIKTRGQQVTLRCSPKSGHDTVSWYQQALGQGPQFIFQYYEEEERQRGNFPDRFSGHQFPNYSSELNVNALLLGDSALYLCASSFWEAGNTGELFFGEGSRLTVL.